A selection of T cell receptor beta chains follows, all from one sample in a study of cytomegalovirus exposure and HLA in healthy donors. TCRdb keeps only in-frame clones here, not all; method: immunoSEQ multiplex PCR. The table records 200,000 to 250,000 clones, approximately 81% of them present only once. Source material: PBMCs. The receptors were sampled from an older woman in good health and CMV-seropositive. Each CDR3 is given with its conserved first and last residue. Each record gives: V gene, clone size, D gene, J gene, CDR3 protein, CDR3 DNA. A D gene is named only where the DNA matches it firmly. Size values are once, few and many counts, or a class for expanded clones, and some rows have none.

TRBV5-1,-,TRBD2,TRBJ2-7,CASSHGTSRSYEQYF,TGCGCCAGCAGCCATGGGACTAGCCGATCCTACGAGCAGTACTTC
TRBV7-9,-,-,TRBJ2-3,CASRKEGISDTQYF,TGTGCCAGCCGGAAGGAGGGGATCTCAGATACGCAGTATTTT
TRBV7-9,once,-,TRBJ2-4,CASSSDSAKNIQYF,TGTGCCAGCAGCTCCGACTCAGCCAAAAACATTCAGTACTTC
TRBV6-4,-,TRBD1,TRBJ2-2,CASSPRQGGIGELFF,TGTGCCAGCAGTCCACGACAGGGGGGTATCGGGGAGCTGTTTTTT
TRBV30,-,-,TRBJ1-5,CAWSVRGNQPQHF,TGTGCCTGGAGTGTGAGGGGGAATCAGCCCCAGCATTTT
TRBV7-9,-,TRBD2,TRBJ2-7,CASSQGLAGSYEQYF,TGTGCCAGCAGCCAAGGACTAGCGGGATCATACGAGCAGTACTTC
TRBV7-9,-,TRBD1,TRBJ2-5,CASSFGQGAGETQYF,TGTGCCAGCAGCTTTGGGCAGGGGGCGGGGGAGACCCAGTACTTC
TRBV27,-,TRBD1,TRBJ1-2,CASRSGGAGRDYGYTF,TGTGCCAGCAGGTCAGGGGGCGCGGGCCGGGACTATGGCTACACCTTC
TRBV2,-,TRBD2,TRBJ2-5,CASIRLAVQETQYF,TGTGCCAGCATTCGACTAGCGGTACAAGAGACCCAGTACTTC
TRBV18,-,-,TRBJ2-7,CASSQLAPPLDEQYF,TGTGCCAGCTCACAACTAGCCCCACCCCTGGACGAGCAGTACTTC
TRBV28,-,TRBD1,TRBJ2-7,CASSSTGDRGSYEQYF,TGTGCCAGCAGTTCCACGGGGGACAGGGGAAGCTACGAGCAGTACTTC
TRBV30,-,-,TRBJ1-1,CAWSAKGGSTEAFF,TGTGCCTGGAGTGCCAAGGGAGGAAGCACTGAAGCTTTCTTT
TRBV2,once,TRBD1,TRBJ1-2,CASRTGVYGYTF,TGTGCCAGCAGGACAGGGGTTTATGGCTACACCTTC
TRBV28,-,-,TRBJ2-6,CASSILSGANVLTF,TGTGCCAGCAGTATCCTCTCTGGGGCCAACGTCCTGACTTTC
TRBV7-9,-,-,TRBJ1-2,CASSLSLGGGASVYGYTF,TGTGCCAGCAGCTTATCCTTAGGAGGAGGGGCTTCTGTCTATGGCTACACCTTC
TRBV19,few,-,TRBJ1-5,CATKSPTGGPGNQPQHF,TGTGCCACAAAATCTCCGACGGGGGGGCCCGGCAATCAGCCCCAGCATTTT
TRBV19,few,TRBD2,TRBJ2-1,CASSIHAASGSYNEQFF,TGTGCCAGTAGTATTCACGCCGCTAGCGGCTCCTACAATGAGCAGTTCTTC
TRBV11-3,-,TRBD1,TRBJ1-1,CASSPRQGMNTEAFF,TGTGCCAGCAGCCCCAGACAGGGAATGAACACTGAAGCTTTCTTT
TRBV27,-,-,TRBJ1-2,CASSLGWAGNYGYTF,TGTGCCAGCAGTTTAGGGTGGGCCGGCAACTATGGCTACACCTTC
TRBV30,-,-,TRBJ2-7,CAWSVLGPGVAYEQYF,TGTGCCTGGAGTGTACTAGGGCCGGGTGTTGCATACGAGCAGTACTTC
TRBV25-1,-,TRBD2,TRBJ2-7,CASSELGTSGSLGEQYF,TGTGCCAGCAGTGAATTGGGGACTAGCGGGAGTCTGGGTGAGCAGTACTTC
TRBV5-1,-,TRBD2,TRBJ2-7,CASSLNLAGGPVEQYF,TGCGCCAGCAGCTTGAATCTGGCGGGAGGGCCAGTCGAGCAGTACTTC
TRBV10-3,-,-,TRBJ1-2,CAIKGEANYGYTF,TGTGCCATCAAAGGGGAGGCGAACTATGGCTACACCTTC
TRBV19,few,TRBD1,TRBJ2-7,CASSMTGGYEQYF,TGTGCCAGTAGTATGACAGGGGGCTACGAGCAGTACTTC
TRBV6-5,-,-,TRBJ2-6,CASSGAAWANVLTF,TGTGCCAGCAGTGGGGCGGCCTGGGCCAACGTCCTGACTTTC
TRBV7-9,-,-,TRBJ2-1,CASSLDGNEQFF,TGTGCCAGCAGCTTAGACGGGAACGAGCAGTTCTTC
TRBV2,-,-,TRBJ2-7,CASTLYRFEQYF,TGTGCCAGCACCCTTTATCGGTTCGAGCAGTACTTC
TRBV5-1,-,-,TRBJ1-2,CASSTLPGEGYTF,TGCGCCAGCAGCACCCTTCCGGGGGAGGGCTACACCTTC
TRBV5-1,-,-,TRBJ2-6,CASSQDYGANVLTF,TGCGCCAGCAGTCAGGATTATGGGGCCAACGTCCTGACTTTC
TRBV27,-,-,TRBJ2-5,CASRTRETTHRETQYF,TGTGCCAGCAGAACCCGGGAGACCACTCACCGTGAGACCCAGTACTTC
TRBV7-8,-,TRBD2,TRBJ2-1,CASSLSPSGVADNEQFF,TGTGCCAGCAGCTTATCGCCTAGCGGGGTCGCGGACAATGAGCAGTTCTTC
TRBV2,-,-,TRBJ2-7,CASTGDYEQYF,TGTGCCAGCACAGGGGACTACGAGCAGTACTTC
TRBV5-1,-,-,TRBJ1-4,CASSLDRAPNEKLFF,TGCGCCAGCAGCTTGGACAGGGCTCCGAATGAAAAACTGTTTTTT
TRBV7-9,-,TRBD2,TRBJ2-7,CASSLAGGLAGFYEQYF,TGTGCCAGCAGCTTAGCGGGAGGGTTAGCGGGATTCTACGAGCAGTACTTC
TRBV18,-,TRBD2,TRBJ2-2,CASSPGLAATGELFF,TGTGCCAGCTCACCCGGACTAGCGGCTACCGGGGAGCTGTTTTTT
TRBV19,-,TRBD2,TRBJ2-1,CASSILAGGTPNEQFF,TGTGCCAGTAGTATTCTAGCGGGAGGGACCCCCAATGAGCAGTTCTTC
TRBV5-6,-,-,TRBJ1-1,CASSLGAEAFF,TGTGCCAGCAGCTTGGGAGCGGAGGCTTTCTTT
TRBV4-1,-,-,TRBJ1-6,CASSQDPGTHSPLHF,TGCGCCAGCAGCCAAGATCCGGGAACCCATTCACCCCTCCACTTT
TRBV5-6,few,TRBD1,TRBJ1-5,CASSRGQVSNQPQHF,TGTGCCAGCAGCCGGGGACAGGTCAGCAATCAGCCCCAGCATTTT
TRBV18,-,-,TRBJ1-1,CASSSDRNTEAFF,TGTGCCAGCTCATCAGACAGGAACACTGAAGCTTTCTTT
TRBV18,-,TRBD2,TRBJ2-1,CASSPSLAVSYNEQFF,TGTGCCAGCTCACCATCTCTAGCGGTCTCCTACAATGAGCAGTTCTTC
TRBV11-3,-,-,TRBJ2-5,CASSSGQPGQETQYF,TGTGCCAGCAGCTCCGGACAGCCAGGACAAGAGACCCAGTACTTC
TRBV7-9,-,-,TRBJ2-1,CASSLSYNEQFF,TGTGCCAGCAGCTTATCATACAATGAGCAGTTCTTC
TRBV30,-,-,TRBJ1-1,CAWNLPRLDPAFF,TGTGCCTGGAACCTCCCGAGATTAGATCCAGCTTTCTTT
TRBV5-1,-,-,TRBJ2-1,CASSLVPGQEGEQFF,TGCGCCAGCAGCTTGGTCCCAGGGCAGGAGGGGGAGCAGTTCTTC
TRBV2,-,-,TRBJ2-7,CASSEAQSGSLYYEQYF,TGTGCCAGCAGTGAAGCCCAATCCGGGTCCCTATACTACGAGCAGTACTTC